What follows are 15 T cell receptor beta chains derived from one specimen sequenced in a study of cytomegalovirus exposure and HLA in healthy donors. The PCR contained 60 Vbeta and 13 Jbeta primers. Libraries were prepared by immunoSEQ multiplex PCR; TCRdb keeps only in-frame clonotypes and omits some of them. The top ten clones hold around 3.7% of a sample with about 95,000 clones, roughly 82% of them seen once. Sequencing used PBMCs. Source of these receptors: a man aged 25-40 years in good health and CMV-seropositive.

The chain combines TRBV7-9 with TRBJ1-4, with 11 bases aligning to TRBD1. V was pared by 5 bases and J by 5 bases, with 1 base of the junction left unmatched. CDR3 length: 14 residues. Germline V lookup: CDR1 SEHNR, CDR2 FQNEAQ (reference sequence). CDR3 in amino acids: CASSRDRGNEKLFF. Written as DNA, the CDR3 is TGTGCCAGCAGCCGGGACAGGGGGAATGAAAAACTGTTTTTT. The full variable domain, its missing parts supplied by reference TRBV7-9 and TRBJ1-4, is DTGVSQNPRHKITKRGQNVTFRCDPISEHNRLYWYRQTLGQGPEFLTYFQNEAQLEKSRLLSDRFSAERPKGSFSTLEIQRTEQGDSAMYLCASSRDRGNEKLFFGSGTQLSVL.

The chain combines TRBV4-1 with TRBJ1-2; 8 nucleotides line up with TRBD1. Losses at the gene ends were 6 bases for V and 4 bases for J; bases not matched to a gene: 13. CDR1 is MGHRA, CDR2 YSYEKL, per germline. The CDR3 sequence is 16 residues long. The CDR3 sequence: CASSPGQAMGRYGYTF. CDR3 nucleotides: TGCGCCAGCAGTCCGGGACAGGCCATGGGTCGCTATGGCTACACCTTC.

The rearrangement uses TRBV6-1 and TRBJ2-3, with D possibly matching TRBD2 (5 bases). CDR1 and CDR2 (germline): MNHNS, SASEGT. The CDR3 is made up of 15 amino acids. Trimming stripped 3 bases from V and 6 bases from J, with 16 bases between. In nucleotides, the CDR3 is TGTGCCAGCAGTGAGGACTCGACCATCTTGGATACGCAGTATTTT. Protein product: CASSEDSTILDTQYF.

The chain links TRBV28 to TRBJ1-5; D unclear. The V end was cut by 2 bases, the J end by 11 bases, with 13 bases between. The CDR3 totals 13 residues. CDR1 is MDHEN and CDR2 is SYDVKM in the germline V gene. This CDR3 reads CASSLQNRLAQHF. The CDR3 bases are TGTGCCAGCAGTTTACAAAATAGACTAGCCCAGCATTTT.

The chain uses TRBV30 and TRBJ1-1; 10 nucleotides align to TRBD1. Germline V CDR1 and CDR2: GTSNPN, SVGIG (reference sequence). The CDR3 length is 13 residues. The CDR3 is CAGTGVSNTEAFF. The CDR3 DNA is TGTGCAGGGACAGGGGTCTCAAACACTGAAGCTTTCTTT.

This chain's CDR3 is CASRGTGEQPQHF. The DNA for the CDR3 is TGTGCCAGCAGGGGGACAGGGGAACAGCCCCAGCATTTT. The chain couples TRBV6-1 to TRBJ1-5; 10 nucleotides line up with TRBD1. Germline-derived CDR1 and CDR2 are MNHNS and SASEGT. This CDR3 region has 13 residues. Losses at the gene ends were 6 bases for V and 7 bases for J; bases not matched to a gene: 3.

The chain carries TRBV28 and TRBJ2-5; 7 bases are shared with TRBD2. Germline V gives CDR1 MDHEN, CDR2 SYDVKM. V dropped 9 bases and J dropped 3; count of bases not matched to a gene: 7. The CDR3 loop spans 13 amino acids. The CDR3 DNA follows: TGTGCCAGTCAGGGCGGGAGTAAAGAGACCCAGTACTTC. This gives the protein CASQGGSKETQYF.

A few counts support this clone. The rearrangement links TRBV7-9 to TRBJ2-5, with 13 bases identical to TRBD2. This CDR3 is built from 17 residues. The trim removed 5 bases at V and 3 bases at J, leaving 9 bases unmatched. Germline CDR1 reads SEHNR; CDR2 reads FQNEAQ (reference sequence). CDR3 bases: TGTGCCAGCAGCGCCGGCGGGACTAGCGGGATTAAAGAGACCCAGTACTTC. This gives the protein CASSAGGTSGIKETQYF.

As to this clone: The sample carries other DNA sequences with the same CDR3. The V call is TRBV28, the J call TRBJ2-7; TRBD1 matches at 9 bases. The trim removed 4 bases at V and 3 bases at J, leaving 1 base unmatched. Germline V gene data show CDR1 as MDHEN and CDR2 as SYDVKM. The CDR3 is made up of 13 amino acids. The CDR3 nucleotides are TGTGCCAGCAGTTCGGGACAGGGCTACGAGCAGTACTTC. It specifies CASSSGQGYEQYF. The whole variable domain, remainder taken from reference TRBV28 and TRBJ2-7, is DVKVTQSSRYLVKRTGEKVFLECVQDMDHENMFWYRQDPGLGLRLIYFSYDVKMKEKGDIPEGYSVSREKKERFSLILESASTNQTSMYLCASSSGQGYEQYFGPGTRLTVT.

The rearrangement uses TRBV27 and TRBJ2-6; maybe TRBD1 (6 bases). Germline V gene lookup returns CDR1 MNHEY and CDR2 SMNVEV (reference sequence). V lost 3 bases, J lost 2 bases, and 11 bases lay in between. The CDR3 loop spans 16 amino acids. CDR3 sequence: CASSFSGTTGANVLTF. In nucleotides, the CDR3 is TGTGCCAGCAGTTTTTCAGGGACAACTGGGGCCAACGTCCTGACTTTC.

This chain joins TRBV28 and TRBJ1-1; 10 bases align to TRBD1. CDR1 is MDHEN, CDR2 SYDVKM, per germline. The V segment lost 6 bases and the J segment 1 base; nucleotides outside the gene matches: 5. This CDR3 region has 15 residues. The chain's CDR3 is CASRRQGARNTEAFF. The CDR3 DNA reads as TGTGCCAGCAGGCGACAGGGGGCGCGGAACACTGAAGCTTTCTTT. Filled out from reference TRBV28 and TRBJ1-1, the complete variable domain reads DVKVTQSSRYLVKRTGEKVFLECVQDMDHENMFWYRQDPGLGLRLIYFSYDVKMKEKGDIPEGYSVSREKKERFSLILESASTNQTSMYLCASRRQGARNTEAFFGQGTRLTVV.

For the CDR3, the DNA is TGTGCCAGCTCCCGGGGGGACAGGGTTAACTATGGCTACACCTTC. Protein: CASSRGDRVNYGYTF. J is TRBJ1-2 and V is TRBV28; 9 nucleotides line up with TRBD1. From germline, CDR1 is MDHEN and CDR2 SYDVKM. With 8 bases clipped from V and 1 base from J, the junction kept 8 bases outside the gene matches. The CDR3 loop spans 15 amino acids.

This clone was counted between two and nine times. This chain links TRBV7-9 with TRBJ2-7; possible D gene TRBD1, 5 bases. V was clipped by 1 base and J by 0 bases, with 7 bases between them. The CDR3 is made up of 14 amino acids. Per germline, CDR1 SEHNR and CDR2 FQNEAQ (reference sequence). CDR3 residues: CASSLETVSYEQYF. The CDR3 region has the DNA TGTGCCAGCAGCTTAGAGACAGTCTCCTACGAGCAGTACTTC.

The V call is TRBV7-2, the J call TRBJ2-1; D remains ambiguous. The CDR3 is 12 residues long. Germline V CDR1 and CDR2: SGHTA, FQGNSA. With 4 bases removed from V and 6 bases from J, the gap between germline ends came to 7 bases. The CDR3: CASSSSPNEQFF. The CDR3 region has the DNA TGTGCCAGCAGCTCGTCCCCCAATGAGCAGTTCTTC.

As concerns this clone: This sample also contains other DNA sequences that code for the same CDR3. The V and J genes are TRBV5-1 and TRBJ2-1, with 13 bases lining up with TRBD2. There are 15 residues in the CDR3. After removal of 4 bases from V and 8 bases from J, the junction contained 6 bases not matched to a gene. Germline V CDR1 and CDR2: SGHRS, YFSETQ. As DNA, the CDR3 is TGCGCCAGCAGCGACGGGACTAGCGGGACATATGAGCAGTTCTTC. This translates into CASSDGTSGTYEQFF.